This is a list of T cell receptor beta chains from one sample in a study of blood T cell repertoires in COVID-19. Clones were sequenced by immunoSEQ multiplex PCR, and TCRdb holds only the in-frame ones, with some missing. The table has around 32,000 clones, approximately 95% seen once. Specimen: peripheral blood. The receptors come from a male donor with active COVID-19. Both conserved end residues are part of each CDR3. A D gene is named only where the DNA matches it firmly. Rows may omit the clone size; those that give it use once, few, many or a size class.

clone size: once
J gene: TRBJ1-1
D gene: .
V gene: TRBV4-1
CDR3 DNA: TGCGCCAGCAGCCATCCCCTGTCTTGGGCATTCAATCTAACCGAAGCTTTCTTT
CDR3 protein: CASSHPLSWAFNLTEAFF

clone size: .
J gene: TRBJ2-2
D gene: .
V gene: TRBV10-1
CDR3 DNA: TGCGCCAGCAGTAGGACTACCGCTGACACCGGGGAGCTGTTTTTT
CDR3 protein: CASSRTTADTGELFF

clone size: .
J gene: TRBJ1-1
D gene: .
V gene: TRBV11-2
CDR3 DNA: TGTGCCAGCAGCTTAGACAGGGGCCTTCAGTGGGACACTGAAGCTTTCTTT
CDR3 protein: CASSLDRGLQWDTEAFF

clone size: .
J gene: TRBJ2-3
D gene: TRBD2
V gene: TRBV11-1
CDR3 DNA: TGTGCCAGCAGCTTAAGAGCGGGGGGGTCGTATACGCAGTATTTT
CDR3 protein: CASSLRAGGSYTQYF

clone size: .
J gene: TRBJ2-7
D gene: TRBD2
V gene: TRBV13
CDR3 DNA: TGTGCCAGCAGCACCGGGACTAGCGGGGGATCCTACGAGCAGTACTTC
CDR3 protein: CASSTGTSGGSYEQYF

clone size: .
J gene: TRBJ1-2
D gene: .
V gene: TRBV7-8
CDR3 DNA: TGTGCCAGCAGCTTAGCAGCGGTGCCTAACTATGGCTACACCTTC
CDR3 protein: CASSLAAVPNYGYTF

clone size: .
J gene: TRBJ1-1
D gene: .
V gene: TRBV27
CDR3 DNA: TGTGCCAGCAGTTTATCGGTCACAGGGGAAGCTTTCTTT
CDR3 protein: CASSLSVTGEAFF

clone size: .
J gene: TRBJ1-2
D gene: TRBD1
V gene: TRBV9
CDR3 DNA: TGTGCCAGCAGCGCAGGGACAGTCCGTAACTATGGCTACACCTTC
CDR3 protein: CASSAGTVRNYGYTF

clone size: .
J gene: TRBJ2-5
D gene: TRBD1
V gene: TRBV6-4
CDR3 DNA: TGTGCCAGCAGTGACCACCGGGACAGGTTGAAAGAGACCCAGTACTTC
CDR3 protein: CASSDHRDRLKETQYF

clone size: .
J gene: TRBJ1-6
D gene: TRBD1
V gene: TRBV9
CDR3 DNA: TGTGCCAGCAGGGCAGGGGACAGTTCACCCCTCCACTTT
CDR3 protein: CASRAGDSSPLHF

clone size: .
J gene: TRBJ2-7
D gene: .
V gene: TRBV9
CDR3 DNA: TGTGCCAGCAGCGTAGATCCAGAGCAGTACTTC
CDR3 protein: CASSVDPEQYF

clone size: .
J gene: TRBJ2-7
D gene: .
V gene: TRBV10-2
CDR3 DNA: TGCGCCAGCAGTGATTATTCCTACGAGCAGTACTTC
CDR3 protein: CASSDYSYEQYF

clone size: .
J gene: TRBJ2-7
D gene: TRBD1
V gene: TRBV6-2/TRBV6-3
CDR3 DNA: TGTGCCAGCAGTTACTCGACAGGGGGCTACGAGCAGTACTTC
CDR3 protein: CASSYSTGGYEQYF

clone size: .
J gene: TRBJ2-5
D gene: TRBD1
V gene: TRBV5-1
CDR3 DNA: TGCGCCAGCAGTTCGGACAGGCAAGAGACCCAGTACTTC
CDR3 protein: CASSSDRQETQYF

clone size: .
J gene: TRBJ1-5
D gene: .
V gene: TRBV6-5
CDR3 DNA: TGTGCCAGCAGTTCCCGGACGGGGGATCAGCCCCAGCATTTT
CDR3 protein: CASSSRTGDQPQHF

clone size: .
J gene: TRBJ1-2
D gene: TRBD1
V gene: TRBV18
CDR3 DNA: TGTGCCAGCTCACCAGTCGCCACCGGGACAGGGGGCTTTGGCTACACCTTC
CDR3 protein: CASSPVATGTGGFGYTF

clone size: .
J gene: TRBJ1-2
D gene: .
V gene: TRBV11-3
CDR3 DNA: TGTGCCAGCAGCCCGAGGGGGGGGACTAACTATGGCTACACCTTC
CDR3 protein: CASSPRGGTNYGYTF

clone size: .
J gene: TRBJ2-7
D gene: .
V gene: TRBV5-1
CDR3 DNA: TGCGCCAGCAGCTCTAGAACCGAGCAGTACTTC
CDR3 protein: CASSSRTEQYF

clone size: .
J gene: TRBJ1-3
D gene: TRBD1
V gene: TRBV9
CDR3 DNA: TGTGCCAGCAGCGTCGATACAGGGGCTGGTGGAAACACCATATATTTT
CDR3 protein: CASSVDTGAGGNTIYF

clone size: .
J gene: TRBJ2-3
D gene: .
V gene: TRBV5-4
CDR3 DNA: TGTGCCAGCAGCTTTGAACTTTTCTTCACAGATACGCAGTATTTT
CDR3 protein: CASSFELFFTDTQYF

clone size: .
J gene: TRBJ1-1
D gene: .
V gene: TRBV11-2
CDR3 DNA: TGTGCCAGCAGCTTATCGTCAACGAGGCAAGTCACTGAAGCTTTCTTT
CDR3 protein: CASSLSSTRQVTEAFF

clone size: .
J gene: TRBJ1-1
D gene: .
V gene: TRBV6-6
CDR3 DNA: TGTGCCAGCAGTTATGGGTCGGGGGGCGTATCCACTGAAGCTTTCTTT
CDR3 protein: CASSYGSGGVSTEAFF

clone size: .
J gene: TRBJ1-2
D gene: .
V gene: TRBV7-3
CDR3 DNA: TGTGCCAGCAGCTTAGCGGTTCGGGGCTACACCTTC
CDR3 protein: CASSLAVRGYTF

clone size: once
J gene: TRBJ2-3
D gene: .
V gene: TRBV24-1
CDR3 DNA: TGTGCCACCAGTGCTCAGGGCACAGATACGCAGTATTTT
CDR3 protein: CATSAQGTDTQYF

clone size: .
J gene: TRBJ2-2
D gene: TRBD1
V gene: TRBV3-1/TRBV3-2
CDR3 DNA: TGTGCCAGCAGCCATTTCGACAGGGGGGAGTCCGGGGAGCTGTTTTTT
CDR3 protein: CASSHFDRGESGELFF

clone size: .
J gene: TRBJ1-2
D gene: .
V gene: TRBV11-3
CDR3 DNA: TGTGCCAGCAGCCATCGGGGGGGCGGCTACACCTTC
CDR3 protein: CASSHRGGGYTF

clone size: .
J gene: TRBJ2-7
D gene: TRBD1
V gene: TRBV2
CDR3 DNA: TGTGCCAGCCACAGGGGGTCTTGGGAGCAGTACTTC
CDR3 protein: CASHRGSWEQYF

clone size: .
J gene: TRBJ1-2
D gene: .
V gene: TRBV9
CDR3 DNA: TGTGCCAGCAGCGTAGGAGGCCGGGAGGGCTACACCTTC
CDR3 protein: CASSVGGREGYTF

clone size: .
J gene: TRBJ2-3
D gene: .
V gene: TRBV7-8
CDR3 DNA: TGTGCCAGCAGAAAAAGGGGTAGCACAGATACGCAGTATTTT
CDR3 protein: CASRKRGSTDTQYF

clone size: .
J gene: TRBJ1-5
D gene: .
V gene: TRBV18
CDR3 DNA: TGTGCCAGCTCACCAACTCAGGGCGCGACTCAGCCCCAGCATTTT
CDR3 protein: CASSPTQGATQPQHF

clone size: .
J gene: TRBJ2-3
D gene: TRBD2
V gene: TRBV29-1
CDR3 DNA: TGCAGCGCTCCGGGACTAGAGGGCACAGATACGCAGTATTTT
CDR3 protein: CSAPGLEGTDTQYF

clone size: .
J gene: TRBJ1-1
D gene: .
V gene: TRBV15
CDR3 DNA: TGTGCCACCAGCAGAGATCTACGAGGAACTGAAGCTTTCTTT
CDR3 protein: CATSRDLRGTEAFF

clone size: .
J gene: TRBJ1-1
D gene: TRBD1
V gene: TRBV3-1/TRBV3-2
CDR3 DNA: TGTGCCAGCAGCCAAGGGACAGGGGCGAACACTGAAGCTTTCTTT
CDR3 protein: CASSQGTGANTEAFF

clone size: .
J gene: TRBJ1-2
D gene: .
V gene: TRBV4-1
CDR3 DNA: TGCGCCAGCAGCCAAAAAGCGGGGGCTGGGGTATATGGCTACACCTTC
CDR3 protein: CASSQKAGAGVYGYTF

clone size: .
J gene: TRBJ1-1
D gene: .
V gene: TRBV5-1
CDR3 DNA: TGCGCCAGCAGGCGAGGGGGGGGAGATGGTGGCGCTTTCTTT
CDR3 protein: CASRRGGGDGGAFF

clone size: .
J gene: TRBJ2-1
D gene: .
V gene: TRBV19
CDR3 DNA: TGTGCCAGTAGTCTCGACAGGAGCTCCTACAATGAGCAGTTCTTC
CDR3 protein: CASSLDRSSYNEQFF

clone size: .
J gene: TRBJ2-5
D gene: TRBD2
V gene: TRBV15
CDR3 DNA: TGTGCCACCAGCTTTACTAGCGGGGGGATTCAAGAGACCCAGTACTTC
CDR3 protein: CATSFTSGGIQETQYF

clone size: .
J gene: TRBJ1-2
D gene: TRBD1
V gene: TRBV15
CDR3 DNA: TGTGCCACCAGCAGGGAGCGACAGGGCTACTATGGCTACACCTTC
CDR3 protein: CATSRERQGYYGYTF

clone size: few
J gene: TRBJ2-1
D gene: TRBD2
V gene: TRBV15
CDR3 DNA: TGTGCCACCAGCAGAGAGGGGGGGTCGGGCTACAATGAGCAGTTCTTC
CDR3 protein: CATSREGGSGYNEQFF

clone size: .
J gene: TRBJ2-7
D gene: TRBD1
V gene: TRBV6-6
CDR3 DNA: TGTGCCAGCAGTAACCGAGGGACAGGGGAAAGCGAGCAGTACTTC
CDR3 protein: CASSNRGTGESEQYF

clone size: .
J gene: TRBJ2-3
D gene: TRBD2
V gene: TRBV2
CDR3 DNA: TGTGCCACCAGACTAGCGGGGAGCACAGATACGCAGTATTTT
CDR3 protein: CATRLAGSTDTQYF

clone size: .
J gene: TRBJ2-1
D gene: TRBD2
V gene: TRBV5-4
CDR3 DNA: TGTGCCAGCAGCTTTCGAGCGGGGGTTGGGGATGAGCAGTTCTTC
CDR3 protein: CASSFRAGVGDEQFF

clone size: .
J gene: TRBJ2-5
D gene: TRBD1
V gene: TRBV20-1
CDR3 DNA: TGCAGTGCTAGTCGGCAGGGGGCGCGGGAGACCCAGTACTTC
CDR3 protein: CSASRQGARETQYF

clone size: once
J gene: TRBJ1-6
D gene: TRBD1
V gene: TRBV14
CDR3 DNA: TGTGCCAGCAGCCCCTGGACAGGCACCTCACCCCTCCACTTT
CDR3 protein: CASSPWTGTSPLHF

clone size: .
J gene: TRBJ2-1
D gene: .
V gene: TRBV7-2
CDR3 DNA: TGTGCCAGCAGCCCTAGCAACGAGCAGTTCTTC
CDR3 protein: CASSPSNEQFF

clone size: once
J gene: TRBJ1-1
D gene: TRBD1
V gene: TRBV3-1/TRBV3-2
CDR3 DNA: TGTGCCAGTGGGGACAGGAGGCAACATACTGAAGCTTTCTTT
CDR3 protein: CASGDRRQHTEAFF

clone size: once
J gene: TRBJ1-4
D gene: TRBD1
V gene: TRBV4-1
CDR3 DNA: TGCGCCAGCAGCCGCCAGGGGGGAGAGACTAATGAAAAACTGTTTTTT
CDR3 protein: CASSRQGGETNEKLFF

clone size: .
J gene: TRBJ2-5
D gene: TRBD2
V gene: TRBV4-2
CDR3 DNA: TGTGCCAGCAGCCACACAGCGGGAGCGGTCGGAGAAGAGACCCAGTACTTC
CDR3 protein: CASSHTAGAVGEETQYF

clone size: .
J gene: TRBJ2-7
D gene: TRBD1
V gene: TRBV27
CDR3 DNA: TGTGCCAGCAGCCGAGACAGGGGGCCTGGCGAGCAGTACTTC
CDR3 protein: CASSRDRGPGEQYF

clone size: once
J gene: TRBJ2-5
D gene: .
V gene: TRBV9
CDR3 DNA: TGTGCCAGCAGCCCAGGCCGTCGACTAATCCAAGAGACCCAGTACTTC
CDR3 protein: CASSPGRRLIQETQYF

clone size: few
J gene: TRBJ2-1
D gene: .
V gene: TRBV7-2
CDR3 DNA: TGTGCCAGCAGCTTAACTTCCCTAAACAATGAGCAGTTCTTC
CDR3 protein: CASSLTSLNNEQFF

clone size: .
J gene: TRBJ1-6
D gene: .
V gene: TRBV2
CDR3 DNA: TGTGCCAGCAGGGTAGAGCAGGGAACTTGGTCACCCCTCCACTTT
CDR3 protein: CASRVEQGTWSPLHF

clone size: .
J gene: TRBJ1-1
D gene: .
V gene: TRBV6-2/TRBV6-3
CDR3 DNA: TGTGCCAGCAGTTACTCGGGCAGGGGAAGTGAAGCTTTCTTT
CDR3 protein: CASSYSGRGSEAFF

clone size: .
J gene: TRBJ2-7
D gene: TRBD2
V gene: TRBV19
CDR3 DNA: TGTGCCAGCGCCTCACTAGCGGGGGGCAGGAACGAGCAGTACTTC
CDR3 protein: CASASLAGGRNEQYF

clone size: .
J gene: TRBJ1-6
D gene: .
V gene: TRBV5-1
CDR3 DNA: TGCGCCAGCAGCTTGCGACAGGAATCCCTGGGGAATAATTCACCCCTCCACTTT
CDR3 protein: CASSLRQESLGNNSPLHF

clone size: .
J gene: TRBJ2-2
D gene: .
V gene: TRBV30
CDR3 DNA: TGTGCCTGCTCCAGGGGCTTAAACACCGGGGAGCTGTTTTTT
CDR3 protein: CACSRGLNTGELFF

clone size: .
J gene: TRBJ2-7
D gene: .
V gene: TRBV18
CDR3 DNA: TGTGCCAGCTCAGAAGGACTTGGAGTCGACGAGCAGTACTTC
CDR3 protein: CASSEGLGVDEQYF